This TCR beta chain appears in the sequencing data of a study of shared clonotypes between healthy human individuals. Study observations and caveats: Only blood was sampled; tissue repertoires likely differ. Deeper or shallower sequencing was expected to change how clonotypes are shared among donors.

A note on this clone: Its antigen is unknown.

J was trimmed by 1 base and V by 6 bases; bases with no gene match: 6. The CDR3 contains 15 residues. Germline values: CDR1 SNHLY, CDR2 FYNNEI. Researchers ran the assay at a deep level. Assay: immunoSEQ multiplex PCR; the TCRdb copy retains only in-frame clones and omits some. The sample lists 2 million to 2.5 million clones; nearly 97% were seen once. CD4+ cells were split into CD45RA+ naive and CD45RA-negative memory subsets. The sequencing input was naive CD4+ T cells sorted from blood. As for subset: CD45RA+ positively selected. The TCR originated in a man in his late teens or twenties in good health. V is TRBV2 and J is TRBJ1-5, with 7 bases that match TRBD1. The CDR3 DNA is TGTGCCAGCAGCAACAGGGGATTAAGCAATCAGCCCCAGCATTTT. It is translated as CASSNRGLSNQPQHF. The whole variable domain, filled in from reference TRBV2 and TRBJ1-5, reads EPEVTQTPSHQVTQMGQEVILRCVPISNHLYFYWYRQILGQKVEFLVSFYNNEISEKSEIFDDQFSVERPDGSNFTLKIRSTKLEDSAMYFCASSNRGLSNQPQHFGDGTRLSIL.